The clone carrying this T cell receptor (beta chain) was recorded at least ten times. CDR3 regions were amplified by Arm-PCR using iRepertoire HTBI primers to build TCR beta libraries. TCRdb re-analysed the multiplex PCR reads in MiXCR, keeping a single row per CDR3 protein. The sample contains around 320,000 distinct CDR3 sequences, approximately 16% of which appear only once. This record belongs to a study of regulatory T cells in long-lasting Graves disease. The time point here: newly diagnosed GD, antithyroid drugs for less than 3 months. From PBMCs, RNA was extracted and then used to make the TCR library. The germline V gene encodes CDR1 GTSNPN and CDR2 SVGIG (reference sequence). The V gene lost 4 bases and the J gene lost 4 bases, with 11 bases spanning the gap. CDR3 length equals 13 residues. These data also formed part of another study, on T cells in Graves' hyperthyroidism and ophthalmopathy.

This receptor was identified in a middle-aged man with Graves disease. Sequenced material: peripheral blood mononuclear cells (PBMCs), taken at new diagnosis, from a patient treated with antithyroid drugs. V usage is TRBV30 and J usage is TRBJ1-5; tentative D call: TRBD1 (6 bases). The CDR3 coding sequence is TGTGCCTGGAATAAGGACAGTAATCAGCCCCAGCATTTT. It codes for CAWNKDSNQPQHF.